This T cell receptor beta chain comes out of a study of blood T cell repertoires in COVID-19. Study in general: Collection of acute and convalescent COVID-19 samples took place in the United States, Italy and Spain. Sample material is recorded as cDNA or gDNA derived from T cells, B-cell-depleted T cells, or PBMCs.

CDR3 length: 17 amino acids. V was trimmed by 0 bases and J by 3 bases, leaving 15 bases between them. CDR1 and CDR2 (germline): LGHDT, YNNKEL (reference sequence). The authors' processing: Nucleated cell number was recorded as an estimate derived from reference gene primer amplification. Data came from immunoSEQ multiplex PCR; TCRdb stores just in-frame clones and leaves some out. Clone size and V and J calls were adopted from that table, with D and trimming inferred from the DNA. The sample includes some 48,000 clones, 84% of them seen just once. The rearrangement uses TRBV3-1 (or the pseudogene TRBV3-2) and TRBJ2-4, with D possibly TRBD1 on 5 matching bases. This TCR was sampled from a man aged 50 to 59 with acute or convalescent COVID-19. What was sequenced was peripheral blood. CDR3 in amino acids: CASSQEWEGVVKNIQYF. The CDR3 DNA reads TGTGCCAGCAGCCAAGAATGGGAAGGGGTTGTCAAAAACATTCAGTACTTC.